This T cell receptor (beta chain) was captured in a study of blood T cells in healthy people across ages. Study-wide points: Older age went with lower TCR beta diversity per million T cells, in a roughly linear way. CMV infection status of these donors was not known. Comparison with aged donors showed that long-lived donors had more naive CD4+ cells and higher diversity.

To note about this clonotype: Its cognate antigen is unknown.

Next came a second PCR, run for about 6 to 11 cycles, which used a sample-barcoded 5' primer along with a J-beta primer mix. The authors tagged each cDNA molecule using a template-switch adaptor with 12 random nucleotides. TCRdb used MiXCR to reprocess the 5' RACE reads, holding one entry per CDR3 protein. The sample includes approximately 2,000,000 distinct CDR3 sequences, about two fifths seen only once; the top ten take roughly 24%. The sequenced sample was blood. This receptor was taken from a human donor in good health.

This CDR3 is CSVEGAEGAQETQYF. The CDR3 nucleotides are TGCAGCGTTGAAGGGGCCGAGGGGGCGCAGGAGACCCAGTACTTC. The chain recombines TRBV29-1 with TRBJ2-5; 7 nucleotides agree with TRBD1. CDR1 is SQVTM, CDR2 ANQGSEA, per germline. CDR3 length: 15 amino acids. V was pared by 1 base and J by 5 bases, with 10 bases of the junction left unmatched. Full variable domain (outside the CDR3, taken from reference TRBV29-1 and TRBJ2-5): SAVISQKPSRDICQRGTSLTIQCQVDSQVTMMFWYRQQPGQSLTLIATANQGSEATYESGFVIDKFPISRPNLTFSTLTVSNMSPEDSSIYLCSVEGAEGAQETQYFGPGTRLLVL.